This entry lists 8 T cell receptor beta chains sequenced from one sample in a study of metastatic and nonmetastatic thyroid tumors. Until they underwent thyroid surgery, no patient had received any treatment. TCRdb recomputed clones from the PCR reads via MiXCR. The sample holds 30,000 to 40,000 clones; 13% are singletons and the top ten take over 7.5%. Sequencing was carried out using blood. The origin of the receptors is a female donor with papillary thyroid cancer or a benign thyroid nodule (not recorded which). Some clones in this sample may be carry-over from other donors' samples.

This clone turned up a few times. The chain recombines TRBV6-5 with TRBJ1-6; a weak D match, TRBD1 (5 bases). CDR1 is MNHEY and CDR2 is SVGAGI in the germline V gene. The CDR3 consists of 15 residues. Trimming pared 4 bases from V and 13 bases from J, leaving 20 bases between. The CDR3 reads CASSSSQGSVTPLHF. Here the CDR3 DNA reads TGTGCCAGCAGTTCCTCGCAGGGCTCCGTTACTCCCCTCCACTTT.

This clone was counted many times. Other DNA sequences in this sample translate to the same CDR3. The chain combines TRBV14 with TRBJ2-3, with 8 positions matching TRBD2. Germline CDR1 is SGHDN and CDR2 is FVKESK. The CDR3 is 20 residues long. With 4 bases clipped from V and 0 bases from J, the junction kept 18 bases outside the gene matches. The CDR3 bases are TGTGCCAGCAGCCCTCGTTACTTTGCGGGAGGAACCACTAGCACAGATACGCAGTATTTT. This translates into CASSPRYFAGGTTSTDTQYF.

This clone was observed at least ten times. The chain employs TRBV2 and TRBJ2-1; D may be TRBD1 or TRBD2 (5 bases each). The V and J ends lost 5 bases and 11 bases respectively, with 16 bases between them. Germline loops: CDR1 SNHLY, CDR2 FYNNEI. The CDR3 loop spans 13 amino acids. The CDR3 loop reads CASSPGRGPKQFF. In nucleotides, the CDR3 is TGTGCCAGCAGTCCCGGACGGGGCCCAAAGCAGTTCTTC.

This clone appeared many times. V is TRBV7-3 and J is TRBJ2-1, with 11 bases that match TRBD2. In germline, CDR1 is SGHTA, CDR2 FQGTGA. This CDR3 is built from 18 residues. With V trimmed by 3 bases and J by 1 base, 8 bases remained unmatched. As DNA, the CDR3 is TGTGCCAGCAGCTTCGGCGGTAGCGGGAGGGGTTCCTACAATGAGCAGTTCTTC. Its translation is CASSFGGSGRGSYNEQFF.

In its sample, this clone was seen once. The sample holds other DNA sequences that translate to the same CDR3. V and J are TRBV13 and TRBJ1-5, with TRBD1 as a possible D gene (6 bases). Germline V gene data show CDR1 as PRHDT and CDR2 as FYEKMQ (reference sequence). The V gene lost 6 bases and the J gene lost 0 bases, with 12 bases spanning the gap. CDR3 size: 15 residues. As DNA, the CDR3 is TGTGCCAGCAGTTTACGGACAGCTAGCAATCAGCCCCAGCATTTT. Residues: CASSLRTASNQPQHF.

This clone was seen repeatedly, ten times or more. The chain combines TRBV24-1 with TRBJ2-7, with TRBD1 matching 8 bases. V trimming: 9 bases; J trimming: 2 bases; junction bases outside the gene matches: 5. The CDR3 is 13 residues long. Germline V gene data show CDR1 as KGHDR and CDR2 as SFDVKD. The CDR3 sequence is CATQDRVTYEQYF. CDR3 nucleotide sequence: TGTGCCACCCAGGACAGGGTAACCTACGAGCAGTACTTC.

This clone was found many times. V usage is TRBV19 and J usage is TRBJ2-6; the match to TRBD1 covers 10 bases. V shed 2 bases and J 4 bases; nucleotides not matched to a gene: 8. Germline V gene lookup returns CDR1 LNHDA and CDR2 SQIVND (reference sequence). The CDR3 extends over 18 amino acids. The CDR3 sequence is CASSIRWDRGSGANVLTF. The CDR3 DNA sequence: TGTGCCAGTAGTATAAGATGGGACAGGGGTTCCGGGGCCAACGTCCTGACTTTC.

This clone was counted at least ten times. The chain carries TRBV20-1 and TRBJ2-5; TRBD2 is a possible D gene (6 bases). This CDR3 comprises 15 residues. CDR1 and CDR2 from the germline V gene are DFQATT and SNEGSKA (reference sequence). Trimming took off 6 bases at V and 7 bases at J, with 24 bases between the two ends. The CDR3 sequence: CSAALLGVGGGTQYF. The CDR3 DNA reads as TGCAGTGCCGCCCTCCTTGGAGTGGGGGGTGGGACCCAGTACTTC.